Following are 18 T cell receptor beta chains from one sample sequenced in a study of cytomegalovirus exposure and HLA in healthy donors. The PCR used 60 Vbeta and 13 Jbeta primers. TCRdb keeps only in-frame clones here, not all; method: immunoSEQ multiplex PCR. The sample contains about 170,000 clones, roughly four fifths of which appear only once. Sample: PBMCs. These receptors were collected from a female donor in good health and CMV-seronegative.

The CDR3 bases are TGTGCCAGCAGTCCCCTAGGAGTCTCCTACAATGAGCAGTTCTTC. Protein sequence: CASSPLGVSYNEQFF. The rearrangement uses TRBV6-6 and TRBJ2-1, with D hard to call. V was trimmed by 5 bases and J by 0 bases, leaving 11 bases between them. CDR3 length equals 15 residues. Per the germline V gene, CDR1 is MNHNY and CDR2 is SVGAGI (reference sequence).

V is TRBV25-1 and J is TRBJ2-7, with a tentative D call TRBD2 (6 bases). Trimming left V 1 base short and J 5 bases short, with 9 bases between. The CDR3 has 13 residues. Germline CDR1 reads MGHDK; CDR2 reads SYGVNS. This CDR3 reads CASSESGLNEQYF. For the CDR3, the DNA is TGTGCCAGCAGTGAATCCGGACTAAACGAGCAGTACTTC.

The rearrangement links TRBV7-2 to TRBJ2-1, with 16 bases matching TRBD2. CDR3 length: 18 residues. With V trimmed by 5 bases and J by 8 bases, 12 bases remained unmatched. Germline V gives CDR1 SGHTA, CDR2 FQGNSA. Here the CDR3 DNA reads TGTGCCAGCAGCGTAAGGGGACTAGCGGGGGGGCCTAACGATGAGCAGTTCTTC. It translates to CASSVRGLAGGPNDEQFF.

This clone appeared a few times. CDR3 region: CASSLAPSGGANEQFF. CDR3 in DNA: TGCGCCAGCAGCTTGGCCCCTAGCGGGGGGGCTAATGAGCAGTTCTTC. The rearrangement joins TRBV5-1 to TRBJ2-1; 12 nucleotides align to TRBD2. CDR1 is SGHRS and CDR2 is YFSETQ in the germline V gene. The CDR3 covers 16 residues. V lost 0 bases to trimming and J lost 7 bases; unmatched junction nucleotides: 5.

The rearrangement joins TRBV6-5 to TRBJ2-5; perhaps TRBD1 as D (7 bases). CDR1 and CDR2 from the germline V gene are MNHEY and SVGAGI. Trimming stripped 1 base from V and 7 bases from J, with 13 bases between. The CDR3 has 14 amino acids. The CDR3 region has the DNA TGTGCCAGCAGTTACTTTCAGGGGGAGGCGACCCAGTACTTC. It translates to CASSYFQGEATQYF.

This clone has only a few counts. The V gene is TRBV19, the J gene TRBJ1-1, with D maybe TRBD1 (5 bases). CDR3 length: 18 residues. V was cut by 3 bases and J by 0 bases, with 20 bases left in between. The germline V gene encodes CDR1 LNHDA and CDR2 SQIVND (reference sequence). CDR3: CASSIQVGEGRMNTEAFF. In nucleotides, the CDR3 is TGTGCCAGTAGTATTCAAGTCGGGGAGGGACGGATGAACACTGAAGCTTTCTTT.

A few counts support this clone. This chain connects TRBV19 to TRBJ2-7; 8 bases are shared with TRBD1. The CDR3 length is 15 residues. The germline CDR1 and CDR2 sequences are LNHDA and SQIVND (reference sequence). J gave up 7 bases and V 3 bases, and 11 bases lay outside the gene matches. In DNA, the CDR3 is TGTGCCAGTAGTATTTGGAGACAGGGGATGGGAGAGCAGTACTTC. Protein sequence: CASSIWRQGMGEQYF.

The chain carries TRBV7-9 and TRBJ2-7, with 7 bases that match TRBD2. This CDR3 spans 18 amino acids. Germline-derived CDR1 and CDR2 are SEHNR and FQNEAQ (reference sequence). The trim removed 4 bases at V and 2 bases at J, leaving 17 bases unmatched. The CDR3 DNA reads as TGTGCCAGCAGCTCGTCGCCGGGGGGAGGCATCCAAACCTACGAGCAGTACTTC. Protein product: CASSSSPGGGIQTYEQYF.

V gene TRBV11-3 combines with J gene TRBJ2-7, with D maybe TRBD1 (5 bases). This CDR3 comprises 13 residues. The germline CDR1 and CDR2 sequences are SGHNT and YENEEA. The V and J ends lost 4 bases and 3 bases respectively, with 10 bases between them. CDR3 loop: CASSSGHLYEQYF. CDR3 in DNA: TGTGCCAGCAGCTCTGGACACCTCTACGAGCAGTACTTC.

J is TRBJ1-1 and V is TRBV5-8; 8 nucleotides agree with TRBD1. Germline loops: CDR1 SGHTS, CDR2 YDEGEE. The V segment lost 4 bases and the J segment 8 bases; nucleotides outside the gene matches: 10. The CDR3 extends over 14 amino acids. As DNA, the CDR3 is TGTGCCAGCAGCCCGACAGGGGTGGGCCCCGAAGCTTTCTTT. Translated: CASSPTGVGPEAFF.

The V and J genes are TRBV5-6 and TRBJ1-6; 10 bases match TRBD1. V lost 0 bases, J lost 7 bases, and 1 base stayed unmatched. Per germline, CDR1 SGHDT and CDR2 YYEEEE. This CDR3 is built from 15 residues. The chain's CDR3 is CASSLGDRGNSPLHF. CDR3 bases: TGTGCCAGCAGCTTGGGGGACAGGGGAAATTCACCCCTCCACTTT.

This clone was picked up a small number of times. The J gene is TRBJ1-6, the V gene TRBV5-6; 11 bases line up with TRBD1. V lost 2 bases, J lost 14 bases, and 9 bases stayed unmatched. The CDR3 runs 15 residues. Germline V gene lookup returns CDR1 SGHDT and CDR2 YYEEEE. The CDR3 region has the DNA TGTGCCAGCAGCTTCTTTGGACAGGGGGCTCAAACCCTCCACTTT. Its protein product is CASSFFGQGAQTLHF.

The rearrangement uses TRBV6-5 and TRBJ1-2; a weak D match, TRBD1 (5 bases). V was pared by 2 bases and J by 2 bases, with 6 bases between. The CDR3 runs 13 residues. Germline CDR1 is MNHEY and CDR2 is SVGAGI. The CDR3 sequence is CASSYKGNYGYTF. The CDR3 DNA reads TGTGCCAGCAGTTACAAGGGGAACTATGGCTACACCTTC.

V is TRBV6-6 and J is TRBJ2-7; D is unresolved. The V end lost 7 bases, the J end lost 4 bases, and 17 bases lay between the germline ends. The CDR3 has 14 amino acids. Germline CDR1 MNHNY, CDR2 SVGAGI (reference sequence). Written as DNA, the CDR3 is TGTGCCAGCATGCGGATCGGTTCTACTTACGAGCAGTACTTC. Translating gives CASMRIGSTYEQYF.

The chain uses TRBV9 and TRBJ1-2, with D unresolved. The V gene lost 0 bases and the J gene lost 8 bases, with 8 bases spanning the gap. Germline CDR1 SGDLS, CDR2 YYNGEE. The CDR3 has 12 amino acids. The CDR3 protein is CASSVEELGYTF. The CDR3 DNA sequence: TGTGCCAGCAGCGTAGAAGAGCTCGGCTACACCTTC.

The chain joins TRBV28 to TRBJ2-7, with a possible D match to TRBD1 (6 bases). The CDR3 length is 17 residues. Germline assignment: CDR1 MDHEN and CDR2 SYDVKM. Trimming took 3 bases from V and 2 from J, leaving 20 bases between them. The CDR3 coding sequence is TGTGCCAGCAGTTTTGGGTTATTACAGGGTTTACCCTACGAGCAGTACTTC. Its protein is CASSFGLLQGLPYEQYF.

The chain combines TRBV6-5 with TRBJ2-6, with D uncertain. The CDR3 runs to 14 residues. Looked up from germline, CDR1 is MNHEY and CDR2 is SVGAGI. V was clipped by 7 bases and J by 4 bases, with 11 bases between them. The CDR3 region has the DNA TGTGCCAGCACGGTAGTAAGCGGGGCCAACGTCCTGACTTTC. It translates to CASTVVSGANVLTF.

This clone was detected only once. The genes are TRBV4-1 and TRBJ2-7, with 11 bases that match TRBD2. This CDR3 contains 16 residues. V was pared by 4 bases and J by 7 bases, with 12 bases of the junction left unmatched. CDR1 MGHRA and CDR2 YSYEKL come from the germline V gene. CDR3 DNA sequence: TGCGCCAGCAGCCCGAAACACACTAGCGGGGGTGGTGAGCAGTACTTC. Translated: CASSPKHTSGGGEQYF.